This paragraph reports one TCR beta chain. The source of the sample is a study of blood T cell repertoires in COVID-19. At the level of the study: Spain, Italy and the United States supplied samples that represented acute and convalescent COVID-19. In each case, the material was cDNA or gDNA derived from T cells, B-cell-depleted T cells, or PBMCs.

CDR1 is SGHVS and CDR2 is FNYEAQ in the germline V gene. This CDR3 comprises 16 residues. V was trimmed by 1 base and J by 6 bases, leaving 19 bases between them. Authors' processing steps: Estimates of nucleated cell counts were drawn from the amplification of reference gene primers. Using immunoSEQ multiplex PCR, the repertoire was profiled, and TCRdb retains in-frame clones only, with some absent. The DNA was the basis for D and trimming; V, J and clone size are from that table. The sample contains approximately 81,000 clones, around 82% of which appear only once. V gene TRBV7-6 combines with J gene TRBJ2-7; possible D gene TRBD1, 6 bases. Specimen: peripheral blood. This sequence was found in a human donor in a cohort sampled during active COVID-19. CDR3 protein: CASSLVQGSIVVEQYF. The CDR3 DNA follows: TGTGCCAGCAGCTTAGTTCAGGGGTCAATCGTTGTCGAGCAGTACTTC. The full variable domain, with the rest looked up from reference TRBV7-6 and TRBJ2-7, is GAGVSQSPRYKVTKRGQDVALRCDPISGHVSLYWYRQALGQGPEFLTYFNYEAQQDKSGLPNDRFSAERPEGSISTLTIQRTEQRDSAMYRCASSLVQGSIVVEQYFGPGTRLTVT.